This TCR beta chain is from a study of Ad26.COV2.S vaccination and SARS-CoV-2 variants. The CDR3 consists of 15 residues. Germline CDR1 and CDR2: GTSNPN and SVGIG (reference sequence). V was pared by 6 bases and J by 2 bases, with 17 bases between. The treatment denotes: 15 to 20 received Ad26.COV2.S at low or high dose, single or two shots; five or six received placebo; per-sample allocation not given. All samples were drawn on day 63, counting from the first vaccine or placebo injection. Libraries were prepared by immunoSEQ multiplex PCR; TCRdb keeps only in-frame clonotypes and omits some of them. Among about 320,000 clones, about 82% were seen once, and the ten largest hold around 2%.

The material was peripheral blood, obtained in a trial of Ad26.COV2.S vaccine versus placebo. The V call is TRBV30, the J call TRBJ1-3; possibly TRBD1 for D (6 bases). This TCR derives from a person between 18 and 65 years old who received the Ad26.COV2.S COVID-19 vaccine or a placebo. CDR3 residues: CACEDRIIPGNTIYF. The CDR3 region has the DNA TGTGCCTGCGAGGACAGAATTATTCCTGGAAACACCATATATTTT.